This T cell receptor beta chain emerged from a study of blood T cell repertoires in COVID-19. Overall study: T cells, B-cell-depleted T cells, or PBMCs supplied cDNA or gDNA.

The germline CDR1 and CDR2 sequences are SGHTA and FQGNSA. This CDR3 contains 15 residues. V was clipped by 4 bases and J by 2 bases, with 12 bases between them. TCRdb's table, derived via immunoSEQ multiplex PCR, lists solely in-frame clones and lacks some. The repertoire holds around 40,000 clones, with 75% to 90% as singletons. Sequencing was carried out using peripheral blood. This TCR derives from a man aged 50 to 60 with active or convalescent COVID-19. The V call is TRBV7-2, the J call TRBJ1-5; possible D gene TRBD1, 5 bases. CDR3: CASSSGVDRNQPQHF. As DNA, the CDR3 is TGTGCCAGCAGCTCGGGGGTAGATCGCAATCAGCCCCAGCATTTT.